Here is one T cell receptor (beta chain) with its context. This table comes from immunoSEQ multiplex PCR, and its TCRdb copy is limited to in-frame clones, with some not included. The sample lists fewer than 700,000 clones; about 89% were seen once. These data belong to a study of blood T cell repertoires in COVID-19. The source material was peripheral blood. The clonotype originates from a woman in her fifties or sixties with COVID-19, enrolled during active disease.

The CDR3 DNA reads TGTGCCAGCACCTTGAAGGTGGCAGGGACAACTAATGAAAAACTGTTTTTT. Its translation: CASTLKVAGTTNEKLFF. The rearrangement joins TRBV28 to TRBJ1-4, with a tentative D call TRBD1 (5 bases). The CDR3 is made up of 17 amino acids. Germline-derived CDR1 and CDR2 are MDHEN and SYDVKM. Trimming took off 7 bases at V and 0 bases at J, with 18 bases between the two ends. Variable domain in full (rest from reference TRBV28 and TRBJ1-4): DVKVTQSSRYLVKRTGEKVFLECVQDMDHENMFWYRQDPGLGLRLIYFSYDVKMKEKGDIPEGYSVSREKKERFSLILESASTNQTSMYLCASTLKVAGTTNEKLFFGSGTQLSVL.